Below are 13 T cell receptor beta chains sequenced from a single sample in a study of blood T cell repertoires in COVID-19. Assay: immunoSEQ multiplex PCR; the TCRdb copy retains only in-frame clones and omits some. The sample lists under 500,000 clones, more than 85% occurring once. The sequenced material came from peripheral blood. The receptors come from a woman in her 30s with acute or convalescent COVID-19.

V usage is TRBV3-1 (or the pseudogene TRBV3-2) and J usage is TRBJ1-2; D not resolved. Trimming took 3 bases from V and 4 from J, leaving 12 bases between them. The germline V gene encodes CDR1 LGHDT and CDR2 YNNKEL (reference sequence). The CDR3 sequence is 14 residues long. The CDR3 DNA reads as TGTGCCAGCAGCCAGGAGGTGCCCAGCTATGGCTACACCTTC. It encodes CASSQEVPSYGYTF.

The chain links TRBV7-3 to TRBJ1-1; 7 nucleotides match TRBD1. Germline CDR1 is SGHTA and CDR2 is FQGTGA. CDR3 size: 13 residues. V trimming: 2 bases; J trimming: 3 bases; junction bases outside the gene matches: 0. CDR3 protein: CASSLDRDTEAFF. CDR3 in DNA: TGTGCCAGCAGCTTAGACAGGGACACTGAAGCTTTCTTT.

The chain links TRBV30 to TRBJ1-1; the D gene is possibly TRBD1 (5 bases). Trimming stripped 3 bases from V and 7 bases from J, with 21 bases between. This CDR3 region has 15 residues. The germline CDR1 and CDR2 sequences are GTSNPN and SVGIG (reference sequence). The CDR3 nucleotides read TGTGCCTGGAGGTCGATATGGGGGGGACGGGGTGAAGCTTTCTTT. Its translation: CAWRSIWGGRGEAFF.

The gene calls are TRBV30 and TRBJ1-2; the D gene is possibly TRBD1 (6 bases). Trimming shortened V by 2 bases and J by 0 bases, and 19 bases separated the two germline ends. This CDR3 has 17 amino acids. Germline assignment: CDR1 GTSNPN and CDR2 SVGIG (reference sequence). CDR3 bases: TGTGCCTGGAGTCCTAAACGGGGGGCCCAATCTAACTATGGCTACACCTTC. Residues: CAWSPKRGAQSNYGYTF.

V is TRBV7-9 and J is TRBJ1-2; D ambiguous. This CDR3 region has 13 residues. Trimming left V 0 bases short and J 4 bases short, with 6 bases between. Germline V gene data show CDR1 as SEHNR and CDR2 as FQNEAQ (reference sequence). The CDR3 reads CASSLAGVYGYTF. For the CDR3, the DNA is TGTGCCAGCAGCTTAGCAGGAGTCTATGGCTACACCTTC.

This clone occurred once. This chain joins TRBV10-3 and TRBJ2-5; TRBD1 matches 8 bases. The V gene end was trimmed by 6 bases and the J gene end by 1 base; junction bases not matched to a gene: 13. The CDR3 has 17 residues. Germline V CDR1 and CDR2: ENHRY, SYGVKD. CDR3 coding DNA: TGTGCCATCAGCCCAGGACAGGGAAAGACCCTCCAAGAGACCCAGTACTTC. It yields the protein CAISPGQGKTLQETQYF.

This chain connects TRBV5-1 to TRBJ2-7; 7 nucleotides match TRBD1. Germline values: CDR1 SGHRS, CDR2 YFSETQ. This CDR3 comprises 13 residues. V lost 4 bases and J lost 9; bases outside the gene matches: 10. In nucleotides, the CDR3 is TGCGCCAGCAGCCCGGGACAGATAAGGGGGCAGTACTTC. This gives the protein CASSPGQIRGQYF.

V usage is TRBV3-1 (or the pseudogene TRBV3-2) and J usage is TRBJ1-6; D perhaps matches TRBD1 (6 bases). This CDR3 region has 15 residues. V lost 2 bases, J lost 8 bases, and 13 bases lay in between. CDR1 and CDR2 (germline): LGHDT, YNNKEL (reference sequence). CDR3 sequence: CASSQQTGPYSPLHF. The CDR3 region has the DNA TGTGCCAGCAGCCAACAGACAGGCCCTTATTCACCCCTCCACTTT.

V is TRBV3-1 (or the pseudogene TRBV3-2) and J is TRBJ1-5; D remains unclear. Germline CDR1 LGHDT, CDR2 YNNKEL (reference sequence). The CDR3 is made up of 15 amino acids. V lost 4 bases, J lost 2 bases, and 12 bases lay in between. In nucleotides, the CDR3 is TGTGCCAGCAGCCCGATCTATTCTGGCAATCAGCCCCAGCATTTT. Translated: CASSPIYSGNQPQHF.

The rearrangement uses TRBV5-1 and TRBJ2-1, with 10 bases aligning to TRBD2. The ends lost 4 bases at V and 3 bases at J; junction bases unmatched: 4. CDR1 is SGHRS, CDR2 YFSETQ, per germline. This CDR3 is built from 15 residues. CDR3 protein: CASSPGTSDYNEQFF. In DNA, the CDR3 is TGCGCCAGCAGCCCCGGGACTAGCGACTACAATGAGCAGTTCTTC.

The chain couples TRBV7-9 to TRBJ1-2; TRBD1 might be the D (5 bases). V was cut by 6 bases and J by 7 bases, with 18 bases left in between. CDR1 is SEHNR and CDR2 is FQNEAQ in the germline V gene (reference sequence). The CDR3 consists of 14 residues. The CDR3 here is CASSHASGVGGYTF. DNA of the CDR3: TGTGCCAGCAGTCATGCCTCGGGGGTTGGTGGCTACACCTTC.

The chain links TRBV6-6 to TRBJ1-5; 12 nucleotides align to TRBD1. The CDR3 is 16 residues long. V was clipped by 5 bases and J by 6 bases; unmatched bases: 8. Per germline, CDR1 MNHNY and CDR2 SVGAGI (reference sequence). CDR3 loop: CASSGWDRGQGQPQHF. CDR3 in DNA: TGTGCCAGCAGTGGCTGGGACAGGGGGCAAGGTCAGCCCCAGCATTTT.

J is TRBJ2-5 and V is TRBV14, with a weak D call TRBD2 (6 bases). In germline, CDR1 is SGHDN, CDR2 FVKESK. V lost 3 bases and J 5 bases, leaving 19 bases between the germline ends. The CDR3 is 16 amino acids. CDR3 bases: TGTGCCAGCAGCCAGTTGTTTGGCGGGGTATTGGAGACCCAGTACTTC. Protein product: CASSQLFGGVLETQYF.